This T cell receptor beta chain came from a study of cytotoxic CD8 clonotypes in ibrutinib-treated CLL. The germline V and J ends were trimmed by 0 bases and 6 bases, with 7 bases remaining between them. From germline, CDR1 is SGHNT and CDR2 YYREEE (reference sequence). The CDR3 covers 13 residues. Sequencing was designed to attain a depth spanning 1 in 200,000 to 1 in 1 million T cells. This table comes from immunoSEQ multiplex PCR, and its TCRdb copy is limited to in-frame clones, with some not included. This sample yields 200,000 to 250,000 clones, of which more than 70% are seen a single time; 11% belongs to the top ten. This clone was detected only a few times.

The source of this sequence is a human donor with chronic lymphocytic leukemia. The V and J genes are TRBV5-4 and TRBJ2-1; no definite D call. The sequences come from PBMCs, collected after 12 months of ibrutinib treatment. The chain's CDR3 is CASSLAVSNEQFF. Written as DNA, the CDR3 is TGTGCCAGCAGCTTGGCCGTGAGCAATGAGCAGTTCTTC.